This T cell receptor (beta chain) was sequenced during a study of T cell clonality in common variable immunodeficiency. Using immunoSEQ multiplex PCR, the repertoire was profiled, and TCRdb retains in-frame clones only, with some absent. The sample includes approximately 81,000 clones, none of them occurring once. Study-wide results and caveats: CVID subjects shared fewer TCRbeta clones than healthy controls did. Links between repertoire features and CVID complications were heterogeneity-limited. Common variable immunodeficiency TCR beta sequences reportedly had fewer deletions and N-nucleotide insertions.

CDR1 and CDR2 from the germline V gene are LNHDA and SQIVND (reference sequence). There are 16 residues in the CDR3. After removal of 6 bases from V and 0 bases from J, the junction contained 9 bases not matched to a gene. This clone was seen many times. The antigen is undetermined. Read sequence stops 3 residues before the CDR3 end, and the germline J gene provides the missing end. The sequenced sample was peripheral blood mononuclear cells. The clonotype originates from a person aged 18-70 years in good health. This chain uses TRBV19 with TRBJ2-7, with 9 bases identical to TRBD1. This chain's CDR3 is CASRLTGTGSSYEQYF. CDR3 DNA (partial): TGTGCCAGTAGGCTTACCGGGACAGGGAGCTCCTACGAG.